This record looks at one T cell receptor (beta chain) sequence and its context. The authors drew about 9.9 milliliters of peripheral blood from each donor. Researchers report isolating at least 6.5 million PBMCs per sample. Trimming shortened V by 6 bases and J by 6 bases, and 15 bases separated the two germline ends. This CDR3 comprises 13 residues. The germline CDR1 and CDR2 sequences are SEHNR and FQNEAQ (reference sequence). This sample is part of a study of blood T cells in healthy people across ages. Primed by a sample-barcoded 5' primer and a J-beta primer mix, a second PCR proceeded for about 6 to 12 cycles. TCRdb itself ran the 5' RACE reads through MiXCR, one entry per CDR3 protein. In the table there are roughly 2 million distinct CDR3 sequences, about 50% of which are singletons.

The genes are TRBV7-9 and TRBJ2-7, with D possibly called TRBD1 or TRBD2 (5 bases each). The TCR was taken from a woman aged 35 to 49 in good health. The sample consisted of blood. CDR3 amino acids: CASSSFEGSEQYF. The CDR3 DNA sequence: TGTGCCAGCAGTTCCTTTGAGGGGTCCGAGCAGTACTTC.